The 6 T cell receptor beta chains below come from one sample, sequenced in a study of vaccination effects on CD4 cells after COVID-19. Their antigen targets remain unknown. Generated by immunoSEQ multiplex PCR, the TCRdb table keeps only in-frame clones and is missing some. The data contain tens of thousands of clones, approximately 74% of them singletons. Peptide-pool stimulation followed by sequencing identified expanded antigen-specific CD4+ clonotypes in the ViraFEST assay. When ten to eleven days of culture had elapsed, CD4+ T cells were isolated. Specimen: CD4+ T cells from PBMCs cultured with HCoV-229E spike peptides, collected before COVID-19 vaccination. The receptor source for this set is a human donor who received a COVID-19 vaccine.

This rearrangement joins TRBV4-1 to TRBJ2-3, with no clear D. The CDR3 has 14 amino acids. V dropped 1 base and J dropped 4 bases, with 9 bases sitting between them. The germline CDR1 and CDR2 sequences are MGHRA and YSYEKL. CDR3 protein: CASSQAGVADTQYF. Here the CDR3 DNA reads TGCGCCAGCAGCCAAGCGGGTGTGGCAGATACGCAGTATTTT.

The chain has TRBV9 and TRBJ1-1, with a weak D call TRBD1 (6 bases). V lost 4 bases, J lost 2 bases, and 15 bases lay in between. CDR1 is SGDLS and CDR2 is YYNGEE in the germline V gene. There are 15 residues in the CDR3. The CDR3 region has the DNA TGTGCCAGCAGCCCCCGGGGGCGCCCAAACACTGAAGCTTTCTTT. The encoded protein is CASSPRGRPNTEAFF. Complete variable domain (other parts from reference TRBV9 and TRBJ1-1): DSGVTQTPKHLITATGQRVTLRCSPRSGDLSVYWYQQSLDQGLQFLIQYYNGEERAKGNILERFSAQQFPDLHSELNLSSLELGDSALYFCASSPRGRPNTEAFFGQGTRLTVV.

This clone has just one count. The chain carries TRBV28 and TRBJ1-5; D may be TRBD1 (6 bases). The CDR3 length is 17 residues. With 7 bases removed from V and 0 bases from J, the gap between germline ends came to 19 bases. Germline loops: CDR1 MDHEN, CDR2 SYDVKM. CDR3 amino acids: CASIPSVGAVSNQPQHF. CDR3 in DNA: TGTGCCAGCATTCCGAGTGTGGGGGCAGTTAGCAATCAGCCCCAGCATTTT.

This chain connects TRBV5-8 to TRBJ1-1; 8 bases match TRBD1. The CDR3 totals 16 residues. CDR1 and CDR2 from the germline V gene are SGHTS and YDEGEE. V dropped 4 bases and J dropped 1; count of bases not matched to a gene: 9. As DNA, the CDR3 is TGTGCCAGCAGCCCCGCGACAGGGGTAGGGAACACTGAAGCTTTCTTT. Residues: CASSPATGVGNTEAFF.

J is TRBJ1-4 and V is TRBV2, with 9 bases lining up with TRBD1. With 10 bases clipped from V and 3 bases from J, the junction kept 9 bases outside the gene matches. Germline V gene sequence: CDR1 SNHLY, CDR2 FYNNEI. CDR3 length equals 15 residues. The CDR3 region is CATGRQGGPNEKLFF. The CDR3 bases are TGTGCCACCGGGCGACAGGGGGGCCCTAATGAAAAACTGTTTTTT.

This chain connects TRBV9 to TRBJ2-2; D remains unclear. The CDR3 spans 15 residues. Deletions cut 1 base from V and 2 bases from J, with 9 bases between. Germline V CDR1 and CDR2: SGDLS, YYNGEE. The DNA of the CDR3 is TGTGCCAGCAGCGTAAACGGTCTTAACACCGGGGAGCTGTTTTTT. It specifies CASSVNGLNTGELFF.